This TCR beta chain stems from a study of OX40 agonist ivuxolimab in advanced cancers. Study-level background: Across the patients, intravenous ivuxolimab was delivered every 2 weeks at 0.01 to 10 mg/kg. General study results and limits: Researchers report that CD8+ T cells had, on average, more expanded clones than CD4+.

Profiling relied on immunoSEQ multiplex PCR, and the TCRdb table lists in-frame clones only, not all of them. The table includes around 70,000 clones, roughly 87% detected once. Per germline, CDR1 SEHNR and CDR2 FQNEAQ (reference sequence). Trimming removed 3 bases from V and 11 bases from J, with 19 bases in between. This CDR3 region has 14 residues. Systemic immunosuppression or a history of autoimmune disease excluded patients. Sampled blood was obtained at baseline, cycle 4 day 1, and cycle 7 day 1. As concerns this clone: Its matching antigen is unknown.

J is TRBJ1-1 and V is TRBV7-9; a possible D gene is TRBD1 (6 bases). The starting material was CD4+ or CD8+ T cells sorted from blood, obtained in a trial of the OX40 agonist ivuxolimab. The TCR originated in an adult with an advanced solid tumor such as melanoma, head and neck, liver or kidney cancer. The CDR3 DNA is TGTGCCAGCAGCTTTAGTGACAGGAAACGATCCGCTTTCTTT. Translation gives CASSFSDRKRSAFF.